This TCR beta chain was obtained from a study of human T cells and chemical hapten exposure. Whole-study context: Small pooled library volume differences chiefly drove per-sample TCR yield variation.

Time point of the sample: healthy volunteer bleed at 6 weeks. Unseparated into fractions, whole blood served as the source from which total RNA was extracted. Via MiXCR, TCRdb re-called the RACE reads, giving one row per CDR3 protein. The sample carries around 80,000 distinct CDR3 sequences, 8.6% recorded once. The CDR3 spans 14 residues. The V gene's germline CDR1 is DFQATT and CDR2 SNEGSKA (reference sequence). Trimming left V 6 bases short and J 0 bases short, with 14 bases between. The chain employs TRBV20-1 and TRBJ1-1; D may be TRBD1 (6 bases). The clonotype was recovered from a male donor in good health. Some clones in this sample may be carry-over from other donors' samples. Sequences were obtained from whole blood. As DNA, the CDR3 is TGCAGTGCCACTGGGACATTCATGAACACTGAAGCTTTCTTT. Protein sequence: CSATGTFMNTEAFF.